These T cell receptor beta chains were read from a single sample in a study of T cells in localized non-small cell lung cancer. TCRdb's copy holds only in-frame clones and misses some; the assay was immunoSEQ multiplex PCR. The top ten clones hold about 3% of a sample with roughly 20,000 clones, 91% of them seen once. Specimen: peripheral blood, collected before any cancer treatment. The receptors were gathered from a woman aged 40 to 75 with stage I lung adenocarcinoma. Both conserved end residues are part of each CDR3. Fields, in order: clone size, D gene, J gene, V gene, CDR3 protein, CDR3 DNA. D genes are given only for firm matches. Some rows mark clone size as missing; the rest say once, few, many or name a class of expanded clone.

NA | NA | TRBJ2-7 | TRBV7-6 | CASSLAGSEQYF | TGTGCCAGCAGCTTAGCGGGCTCCGAGCAGTACTTC
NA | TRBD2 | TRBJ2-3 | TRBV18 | CASSPTSGGGTDTQYF | TGTGCCAGCTCACCAACTAGCGGGGGGGGCACAGATACGCAGTATTTT
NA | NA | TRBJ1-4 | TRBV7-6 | CASSSPTGFSNEKLFF | TGTGCCAGCAGTTCCCCAACAGGGTTTTCTAATGAAAAACTGTTTTTT
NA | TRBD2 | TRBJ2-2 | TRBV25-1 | CASSELAGVTGELFF | TGTGCCAGCAGTGAACTAGCGGGAGTCACCGGGGAGCTGTTTTTT
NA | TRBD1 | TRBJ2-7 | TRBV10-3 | CAISPGTGRGGLYEQYF | TGTGCCATCAGTCCCGGGACAGGGAGAGGTGGTTTGTACGAGCAGTACTTC
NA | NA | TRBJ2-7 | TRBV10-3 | CAISETVHEQYF | TGTGCCATCAGTGAGACAGTCCACGAGCAGTACTTC
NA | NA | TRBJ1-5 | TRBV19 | CASSLRDYHQPQHF | TGTGCCAGTAGTCTTCGGGACTACCATCAGCCCCAGCATTTT
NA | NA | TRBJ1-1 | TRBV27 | CASRSGPGQNTEAFF | TGTGCCAGCAGAAGCGGACCGGGACAGAACACTGAAGCTTTCTTT
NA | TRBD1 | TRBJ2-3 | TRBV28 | CASRGPGQFTDTQYF | TGTGCCAGCAGAGGCCCGGGACAGTTCACAGATACGCAGTATTTT
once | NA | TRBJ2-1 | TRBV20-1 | CSARTGREQFF | TGCAGTGCTAGGACAGGGAGGGAGCAGTTCTTC
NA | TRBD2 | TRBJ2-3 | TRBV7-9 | CASSSGLAGSRTDTQYF | TGTGCCAGCAGCTCCGGACTAGCGGGATCGCGCACAGATACGCAGTATTTT
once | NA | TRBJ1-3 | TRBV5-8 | CASSLEGFTGNTIYF | TGTGCCAGCAGCTTGGAGGGGTTTACTGGAAACACCATATATTTT
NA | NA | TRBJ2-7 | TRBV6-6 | CASSYSDIYEQYF | TGTGCCAGCAGTTACTCGGACATCTACGAGCAGTACTTC
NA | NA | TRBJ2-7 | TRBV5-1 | CASSVMDTNHEQYF | TGCGCCAGCAGCGTAATGGACACAAACCACGAGCAGTACTTC
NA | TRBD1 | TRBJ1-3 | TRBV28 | CASRDRGDGNTIYF | TGTGCCAGCAGGGACAGGGGGGACGGAAACACCATATATTTT
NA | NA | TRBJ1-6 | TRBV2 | CASSEAEGANSPLHF | TGTGCCAGCAGTGAAGCCGAAGGGGCTAATTCACCCCTCCACTTT
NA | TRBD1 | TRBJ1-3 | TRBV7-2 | CASSFQGGFSGNTIYF | TGTGCCAGCAGCTTCCAGGGGGGCTTCTCCGGAAACACCATATATTTT
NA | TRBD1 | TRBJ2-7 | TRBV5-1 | CASSLGQGPYEQYF | TGCGCCAGCAGCTTGGGACAGGGGCCCTACGAGCAGTACTTC
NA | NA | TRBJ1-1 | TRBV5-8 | CASRNKGGAFF | TGTGCCAGCAGGAACAAAGGGGGAGCTTTCTTT
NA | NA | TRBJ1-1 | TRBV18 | CASSPQDNTEAFF | TGTGCCAGCTCGCCACAGGACAACACTGAAGCTTTCTTT
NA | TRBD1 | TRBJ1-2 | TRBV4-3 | CASSPGTGGSKGYTF | TGCGCCAGCAGCCCCGGGACAGGGGGCTCTAAGGGCTACACCTTC
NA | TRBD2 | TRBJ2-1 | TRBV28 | CASSLAGWVEQFF | TGTGCCAGCTCCCTAGCGGGATGGGTTGAGCAGTTCTTC
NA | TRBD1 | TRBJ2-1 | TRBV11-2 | CASSFGTGGHNEQFF | TGTGCCAGCAGCTTCGGGACAGGGGGCCACAATGAGCAGTTCTTC
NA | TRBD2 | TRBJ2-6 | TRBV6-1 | CASSGLAGSSGANVLTF | TGTGCCAGCAGTGGCCTAGCGGGAAGCTCTGGGGCCAACGTCCTGACTTTC
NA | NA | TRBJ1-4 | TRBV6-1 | CASSEDRAREKLFF | TGTGCCAGCAGTGAAGACAGGGCGAGGGAAAAACTGTTTTTT
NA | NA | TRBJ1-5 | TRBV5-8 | CASSLRGAAQPQHF | TGTGCCAGCAGCTTACGGGGGGCCGCCCAGCCCCAGCATTTT
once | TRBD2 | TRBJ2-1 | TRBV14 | CASSQEARGGPYNEQFF | TGTGCCAGCAGCCAAGAAGCCCGGGGGGGTCCCTACAATGAGCAGTTCTTC
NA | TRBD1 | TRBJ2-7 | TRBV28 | CASVDREPYEQYF | TGTGCCAGCGTGGACAGGGAGCCCTACGAGCAGTACTTC
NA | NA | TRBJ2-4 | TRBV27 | CASSLQGWGNIQYF | TGTGCCAGCAGTTTACAGGGATGGGGGAACATTCAGTACTTC
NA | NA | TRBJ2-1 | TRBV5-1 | CASSKQSGSSYNEQFF | TGCGCCAGCAGCAAACAATCAGGGAGCTCCTACAATGAGCAGTTCTTC
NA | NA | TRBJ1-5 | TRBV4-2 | CASSQGGPDGGRPQHF | TGTGCCAGCAGCCAAGGAGGGCCTGACGGCGGGAGGCCCCAGCATTTT
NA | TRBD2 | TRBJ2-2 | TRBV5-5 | CASSPGLAGTNTGELFF | TGTGCCAGCAGCCCAGGACTAGCGGGAACGAACACCGGGGAGCTGTTTTTT
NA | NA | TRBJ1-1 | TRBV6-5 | CASKGGDDLRAFF | TGTGCCAGCAAGGGGGGGGACGATCTACGGGCTTTCTTT
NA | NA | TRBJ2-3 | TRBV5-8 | CASSLGWTDTQYF | TGTGCCAGCAGCTTGGGGTGGACAGATACGCAGTATTTT
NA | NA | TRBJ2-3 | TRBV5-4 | CASSLGWKDTQYF | TGTGCCAGCAGCTTGGGATGGAAAGATACGCAGTATTTT
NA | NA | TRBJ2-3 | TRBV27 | CASSLWLGTDTQYF | TGTGCCAGCAGTTTATGGTTAGGGACAGATACGCAGTATTTT
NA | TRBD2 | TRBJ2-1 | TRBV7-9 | CASSSTNLAGAVNEQFF | TGTGCCAGCAGCTCAACCAACCTAGCGGGGGCCGTCAATGAGCAGTTCTTC
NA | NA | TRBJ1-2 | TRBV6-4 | CASSVRPDQFSYTF | TGTGCCAGCAGTGTAAGGCCCGACCAGTTTAGCTACACCTTC
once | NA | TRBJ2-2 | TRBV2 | CASTPWRQGRGELFF | TGTGCCAGCACTCCCTGGAGGCAGGGCAGAGGGGAGCTGTTTTTT
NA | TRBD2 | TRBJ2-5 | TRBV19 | CASKGGGASETQYF | TGTGCCAGTAAGGGCGGGGGGGCCTCGGAGACCCAGTACTTC
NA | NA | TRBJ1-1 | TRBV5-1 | CASSVDANTEAFF | TGCGCCAGCAGCGTGGATGCTAACACTGAAGCTTTCTTT
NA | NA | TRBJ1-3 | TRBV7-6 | CASSLTSGNTIYF | TGTGCCAGCAGCTTAACCTCTGGAAACACCATATATTTT
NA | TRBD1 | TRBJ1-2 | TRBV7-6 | CASSPQGGNYGYTF | TGTGCCAGCAGCCCGCAAGGGGGCAACTATGGCTACACCTTC
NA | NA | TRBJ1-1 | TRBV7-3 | CASSLRADFNTEAFF | TGTGCCAGCAGCTTAAGGGCGGACTTCAACACTGAAGCTTTCTTT
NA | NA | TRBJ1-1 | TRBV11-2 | CASSRRETEAFF | TGTGCCAGCAGCCGCCGTGAAACTGAAGCTTTCTTT
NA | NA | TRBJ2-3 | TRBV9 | CASSFTGTYRNTDTQYF | TGTGCCAGCAGCTTCACCGGGACATACAGAAACACAGATACGCAGTATTTT
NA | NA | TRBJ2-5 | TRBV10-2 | CASSRNRGESQYF | TGCGCCAGCAGTCGGAACCGAGGGGAGAGCCAGTACTTC
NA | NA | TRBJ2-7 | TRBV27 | CASWTDGAYEQYF | TGTGCCAGTTGGACAGACGGAGCCTACGAGCAGTACTTC
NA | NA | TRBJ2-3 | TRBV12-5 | CASGMPLYMGAQYF | TGTGCTAGTGGTATGCCTCTTTATATGGGGGCGCAGTATTTT
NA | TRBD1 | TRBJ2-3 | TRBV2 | CASSLDRGDADTQYF | TGTGCCAGCAGTCTAGACAGGGGGGACGCAGATACGCAGTATTTT
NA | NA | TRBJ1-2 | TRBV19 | CASSIEFNYGYTF | TGTGCCAGTAGTATTGAGTTTAACTATGGCTACACCTTC
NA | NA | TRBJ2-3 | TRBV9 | CASSVGDTTDTQYF | TGTGCCAGCAGCGTAGGCGATACCACAGATACGCAGTATTTT
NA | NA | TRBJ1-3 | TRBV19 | CASSIGGPGNTIYF | TGTGCCAGTAGTATAGGAGGGCCTGGAAACACCATATATTTT
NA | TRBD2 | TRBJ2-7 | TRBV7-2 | CASSSLSGSYEQYF | TGTGCCAGCAGCTCCCTTAGCGGGAGCTACGAGCAGTACTTC
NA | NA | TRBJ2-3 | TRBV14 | CASSPVRVGTQYF | TGTGCCAGCAGCCCCGTTAGAGTCGGTACGCAGTATTTT
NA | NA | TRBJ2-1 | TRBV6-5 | CASRTGGEQFF | TGTGCCAGCAGGACTGGGGGTGAGCAGTTCTTC
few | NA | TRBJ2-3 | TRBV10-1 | CAGRGFGSDTQYF | TGCGCCGGCAGGGGTTTTGGGTCAGATACGCAGTATTTT
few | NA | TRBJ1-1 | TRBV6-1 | CASSEAQPMNTEAFF | TGTGCCAGCAGTGAAGCTCAGCCCATGAACACTGAAGCTTTCTTT
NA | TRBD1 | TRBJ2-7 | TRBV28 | CASSIQGASSYEQYF | TGTGCCAGCAGTATACAGGGGGCGAGCTCCTACGAGCAGTACTTC
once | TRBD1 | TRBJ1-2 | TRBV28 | CASRDHPGQGDGYTF | TGTGCCAGCAGGGATCACCCGGGACAGGGGGATGGCTACACCTTC